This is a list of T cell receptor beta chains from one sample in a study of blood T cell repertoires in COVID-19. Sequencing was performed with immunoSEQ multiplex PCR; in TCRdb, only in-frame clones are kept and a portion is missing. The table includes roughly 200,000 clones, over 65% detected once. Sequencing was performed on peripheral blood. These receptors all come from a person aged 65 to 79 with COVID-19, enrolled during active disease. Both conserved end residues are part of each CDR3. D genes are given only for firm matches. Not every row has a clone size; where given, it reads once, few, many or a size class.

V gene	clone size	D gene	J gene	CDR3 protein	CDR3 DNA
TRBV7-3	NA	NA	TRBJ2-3	CASSLTRATDTQYF	TGTGCCAGCAGCTTAACCAGGGCCACAGATACGCAGTATTTT
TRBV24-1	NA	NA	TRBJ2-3	CATSDPRRSDTQYF	TGTGCCACCAGTGACCCCCGGAGGTCAGATACGCAGTATTTT
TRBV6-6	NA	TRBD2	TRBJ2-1	CAGSGRAFYNEQFF	TGTGCCGGTAGCGGGAGGGCCTTCTACAATGAGCAGTTCTTC
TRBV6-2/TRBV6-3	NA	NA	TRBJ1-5	CASSPGSQPQHF	TGTGCCAGCAGTCCAGGGTCTCAGCCCCAGCATTTT
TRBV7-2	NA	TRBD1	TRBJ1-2	CASSLTSNIGQGGDGYTF	TGTGCCAGCAGCTTAACCAGTAATATAGGACAGGGGGGAGATGGCTACACCTTC
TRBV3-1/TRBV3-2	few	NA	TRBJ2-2	CASSPLGMLITGELFF	TGTGCCAGCAGCCCCCTCGGGATGCTAATAACCGGGGAGCTGTTTTTT
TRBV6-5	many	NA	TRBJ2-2	CAGAGLNTGELFF	TGTGCCGGCGCAGGACTGAACACCGGGGAGCTGTTTTTT
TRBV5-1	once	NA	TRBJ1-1	CASSLIQGNTEAFF	TGCGCCAGCAGCTTGATACAGGGGAACACTGAAGCTTTCTTT
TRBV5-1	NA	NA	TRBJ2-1	CASSSLQGSYNEQFF	TGCGCCAGCAGCTCCTTGCAGGGTTCATACAATGAGCAGTTCTTC
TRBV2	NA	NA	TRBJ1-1	CASFRDTNTEAFF	TGTGCCAGTTTCCGGGACACGAACACTGAAGCTTTCTTT
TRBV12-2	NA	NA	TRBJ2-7	CASRLATGPGLDFREQYF	TGTGCAAGTCGCTTAGCTACGGGTCCGGGACTAGACTTTCGCGAGCAGTACTTC
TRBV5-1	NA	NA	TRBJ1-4	CASSDYSNEKLFF	TGCGCCAGCAGCGATTACAGTAATGAAAAACTGTTTTTT
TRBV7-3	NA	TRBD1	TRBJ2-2	CASSPPGQGRDTGELFF	TGTGCCAGCAGCCCACCGGGACAGGGGAGAGACACCGGGGAGCTGTTTTTT
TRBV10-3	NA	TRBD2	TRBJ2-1	CAISELGGNEQFF	TGTGCCATCAGTGAATTGGGAGGGAACGAGCAGTTCTTC
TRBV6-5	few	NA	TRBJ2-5	CASSLRGGQETQYF	TGTGCCAGCAGTTTAAGGGGCGGACAAGAGACCCAGTACTTC
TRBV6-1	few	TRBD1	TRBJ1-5	CASSEGGTGDYQPQHF	TGTGCCAGCAGTGAAGGCGGGACAGGGGATTATCAGCCCCAGCATTTT
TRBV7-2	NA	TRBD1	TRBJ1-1	CASSLRDRGSLTEAFF	TGTGCCAGCAGCCTACGGGACAGGGGTTCTCTCACTGAAGCTTTCTTT
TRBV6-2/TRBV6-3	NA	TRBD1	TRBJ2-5	CASSYRVGDSRTETQYF	TGTGCCAGCAGTTACAGAGTGGGGGACAGTAGGACGGAGACCCAGTACTTC
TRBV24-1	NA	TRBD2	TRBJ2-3	CATSDQRGGVDTQYF	TGTGCCACCAGTGACCAGCGGGGGGGGGTGGATACGCAGTATTTT
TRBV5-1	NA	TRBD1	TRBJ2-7	CASSFGTGAYEQYF	TGCGCCAGCAGCTTCGGGACAGGGGCATACGAGCAGTACTTC
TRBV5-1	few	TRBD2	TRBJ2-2	CASSLGLVSGRSTGELFF	TGCGCCAGCAGCTTGGGTCTCGTTAGCGGGAGGAGTACCGGGGAGCTGTTTTTT
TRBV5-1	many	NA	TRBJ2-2	CASSPVPGELFF	TGCGCCAGCAGCCCAGTTCCCGGGGAGCTGTTTTTT
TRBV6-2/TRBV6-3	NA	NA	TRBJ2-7	CASSYSTGAEQYF	TGTGCCAGCAGTTACTCGACCGGAGCCGAGCAGTACTTC
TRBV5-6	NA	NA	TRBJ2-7	CASSLYNRAYEQYF	TGTGCCAGCAGCTTATATAACAGGGCCTACGAGCAGTACTTC
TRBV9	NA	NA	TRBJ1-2	CASSVIQGAGYTF	TGTGCCAGCAGCGTCATACAGGGAGCCGGCTACACCTTC
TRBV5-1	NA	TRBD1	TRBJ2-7	CASSNGQVSYEQYF	TGCGCCAGCAGCAACGGACAGGTTTCCTACGAGCAGTACTTC
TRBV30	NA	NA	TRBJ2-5	CAWSRDRKETQYF	TGTGCCTGGAGTCGAGACAGAAAAGAGACCCAGTACTTC
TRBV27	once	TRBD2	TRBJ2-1	CASSLDRLPSPSGSSYNEQFF	TGTGCCAGCAGTTTGGACAGGCTCCCTTCCCCTAGCGGGAGTTCCTACAATGAGCAGTTCTTC
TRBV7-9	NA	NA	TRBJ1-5	CASSSLQGNQPQHF	TGTGCCAGCAGCTCACTGCAGGGGAATCAGCCCCAGCATTTT
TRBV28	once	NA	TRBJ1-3	CASSLVSVHSGNTIYF	TGTGCCAGCAGCCTAGTTTCGGTTCACTCTGGAAACACCATATATTTT
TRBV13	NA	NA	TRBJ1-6	CASSWGLNDNSPLHF	TGTGCCAGCAGCTGGGGCCTAAATGATAATTCACCCCTCCACTTT
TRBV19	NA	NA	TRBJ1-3	CASSIVESSGNTIYF	TGTGCCAGTAGTATTGTGGAGAGCTCTGGAAACACCATATATTTT
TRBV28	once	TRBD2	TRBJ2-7	CASSPRQGRTSGSNEQYF	TGTGCCAGCAGTCCAAGACAGGGGAGGACTAGCGGGAGCAACGAGCAGTACTTC
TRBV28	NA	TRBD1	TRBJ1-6	CASSFRDRVGSPLHF	TGTGCCAGCAGTTTTAGGGACAGGGTGGGGTCACCCCTCCACTTT
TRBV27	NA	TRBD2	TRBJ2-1	CASSEQLAGSYNEQFF	TGTGCCAGCAGTGAACAACTAGCGGGGAGTTACAATGAGCAGTTCTTC
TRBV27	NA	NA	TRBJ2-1	CASEALGARAGNEQFF	TGTGCCAGCGAGGCCCTGGGTGCGAGGGCAGGCAATGAGCAGTTCTTC
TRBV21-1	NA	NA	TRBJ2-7	CASSKTGGVRAHEQYF	TGTGCCAGCAGCAAAACAGGCGGGGTGCGTGCGCACGAGCAGTACTTC
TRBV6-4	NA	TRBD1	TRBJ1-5	CASRGRGRVQPQHF	TGTGCCAGCAGAGGAAGGGGGCGGGTTCAGCCCCAGCATTTT
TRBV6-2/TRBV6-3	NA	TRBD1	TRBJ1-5	CASSSSTGTGVLGNQPQHF	TGTGCCAGCAGTTCCTCCACCGGGACAGGGGTTTTGGGCAATCAGCCCCAGCATTTT
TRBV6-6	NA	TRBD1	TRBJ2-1	CASSWDRPEYNEQFF	TGTGCCAGCAGTTGGGACAGGCCTGAGTACAATGAGCAGTTCTTC
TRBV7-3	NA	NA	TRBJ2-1	CASSLAVPGLGAKFF	TGTGCCAGCAGCTTAGCGGTTCCGGGGTTGGGGGCGAAGTTCTTC
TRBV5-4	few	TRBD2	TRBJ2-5	CASSSAGAGETQYF	TGTGCCAGCAGCTCAGCGGGAGCTGGGGAGACCCAGTACTTC
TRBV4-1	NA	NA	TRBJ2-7	CASSQGAGGTYEQYF	TGCGCCAGCAGCCAAGGGGCAGGGGGGACCTACGAGCAGTACTTC
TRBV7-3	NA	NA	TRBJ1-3	CASSLRGQPGNTIYF	TGTGCCAGCAGCTTACGGGGTCAGCCTGGAAACACCATATATTTT
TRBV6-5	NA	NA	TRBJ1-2	CASSYDRQKMDYGYTF	TGTGCCAGCAGTTACGATCGACAGAAAATGGATTATGGCTACACCTTC
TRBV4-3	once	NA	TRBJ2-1	CASSQRGSYNEQFF	TGCGCCAGCAGCCAGAGAGGCTCCTACAATGAGCAGTTCTTC
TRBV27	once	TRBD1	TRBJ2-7	CASRTGTVVGEQYF	TGTGCCAGCAGAACCGGGACAGTGGTCGGTGAGCAGTACTTC
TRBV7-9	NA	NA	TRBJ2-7	CASSLTPYHYEQYF	TGTGCCAGCAGCTTAACTCCTTACCACTACGAGCAGTACTTC
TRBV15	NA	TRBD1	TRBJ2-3	CATSRKQGASDTQYF	TGTGCCACCAGCAGGAAACAGGGGGCCTCAGATACGCAGTATTTT
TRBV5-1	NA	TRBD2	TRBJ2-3	CASSLRLATSTDTQYF	TGCGCCAGCAGCTTGAGACTAGCCACTAGCACAGATACGCAGTATTTT
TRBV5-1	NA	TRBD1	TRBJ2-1	CASSLRPGQGYNEQFF	TGCGCCAGCAGCCTTAGGCCGGGACAGGGATACAATGAGCAGTTCTTC
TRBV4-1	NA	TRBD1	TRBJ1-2	CASSQVLGQYGYTF	TGCGCCAGCAGCCAAGTTTTGGGACAGTATGGCTACACCTTC
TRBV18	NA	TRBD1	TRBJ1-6	CASSQTGQVGISPLHF	TGTGCCAGCTCCCAAACCGGACAGGTGGGGATCTCACCCCTCCACTTT